The 22 T cell receptor beta chains given below trace back to one sample, sequenced in a study of blood T cell repertoires in COVID-19. Libraries were prepared by immunoSEQ multiplex PCR; TCRdb keeps only in-frame clonotypes and omits some of them. Of some 160,000 clones listed, 80% are singletons. Input material: peripheral blood. These receptors were obtained from a man between 65 and 80 years old with active or convalescent COVID-19.

In this sample, this clone turned up once. The chain employs TRBV11-2 and TRBJ2-4; D possibly corresponds to TRBD1 (6 bases). CDR3 size: 16 residues. Trimming cost V 4 bases and J 0 bases, with 13 bases left between them. The germline V gene has CDR1 SGHAT and CDR2 FQNNGV. In nucleotides, the CDR3 is TGTGCCAGCAGCTCAGACCCCAGGGGAGCCAAAAACATTCAGTACTTC. The encoded protein is CASSSDPRGAKNIQYF.

The rearrangement joins TRBV4-3 to TRBJ2-3, with a weak D call TRBD2 (6 bases). CDR1 is LGHNA and CDR2 is YSLEER in the germline V gene. The CDR3 length is 13 residues. Trimming took off 6 bases at V and 0 bases at J, with 7 bases between the two ends. The CDR3 nucleotides read TGCGCCAGCAGGGCGGGGAGCACAGATACGCAGTATTTT. The encoded protein is CASRAGSTDTQYF.

V is TRBV4-1 and J is TRBJ1-2, with D tentatively TRBD1 (5 bases). This CDR3 has 14 residues. Between the trimmed V and J ends, which lost 3 bases and 2 bases, there was a span of 10 bases. Germline CDR1 is MGHRA and CDR2 is YSYEKL. The CDR3, as DNA: TGCGCCAGCAGCCAGGGGGGAGCCAACTATGGCTACACCTTC. Translation gives CASSQGGANYGYTF.

The V call is TRBV18, the J call TRBJ2-1, with a tentative D call TRBD1 (6 bases). Trimming stripped 3 bases from V and 5 bases from J, with 14 bases between. The CDR3 loop spans 15 amino acids. Germline V gene lookup returns CDR1 KGHSH and CDR2 LQKENI. The CDR3 DNA reads as TGTGCCAGCTCACCCCGGGCAGGGGTGGACAATGAGCAGTTCTTC. It encodes CASSPRAGVDNEQFF. Based on the CDR3 plus reference TRBV18 and TRBJ2-1, the full variable domain is NAGVMQNPRHLVRRRGQEARLRCSPMKGHSHVYWYRQLPEEGLKFMVYLQKENIIDESGMPKERFSAEFPKEGPSILRIQQVVRGDSAAYFCASSPRAGVDNEQFFGPGTRLTVL.

This rearrangement joins TRBV15 to TRBJ2-5; tentative D call: TRBD2 (6 bases). Germline V gene lookup returns CDR1 LNHNV and CDR2 YYDKDF (reference sequence). This CDR3 has 16 residues. V was pared by 3 bases and J by 1 base, with 15 bases between. CDR3 residues: CATSRELAERQETQYF. CDR3 nucleotides: TGTGCCACCAGCAGGGAACTAGCAGAACGCCAAGAGACCCAGTACTTC.

The V call is TRBV19, the J call TRBJ1-2; 7 bases fit TRBD1. Germline CDR1 is LNHDA and CDR2 is SQIVND (reference sequence). V lost 5 bases to trimming and J lost 2 bases; unmatched junction nucleotides: 11. This CDR3 is 16 amino acids long. Here the CDR3 DNA reads TGTGCCAGTAGTTCCCCGGCGACAGGGAGCAACTATGGCTACACCTTC. This translates into CASSSPATGSNYGYTF.

This chain links TRBV13 with TRBJ1-2; TRBD1 matches at 10 bases. CDR1 and CDR2 from the germline V gene are PRHDT and FYEKMQ (reference sequence). With V trimmed by 4 bases and J by 6 bases, 5 bases remained unmatched. This CDR3 region has 14 residues. The CDR3 loop reads CASSSSTGGHGYTF. DNA of the CDR3: TGTGCCAGCAGCTCATCGACAGGGGGCCATGGCTACACCTTC. Filled out from reference TRBV13 and TRBJ1-2, the complete variable domain reads AAGVIQSPRHLIKEKRETATLKCYPIPRHDTVYWYQQGPGQDPQFLISFYEKMQSDKGSIPDRFSAQQFSDYHSELNMSSLELGDSALYFCASSSSTGGHGYTFGSGTRLTVV.

This chain uses TRBV7-2 with TRBJ2-5, with 9 bases identical to TRBD2. Germline V gene lookup returns CDR1 SGHTA and CDR2 FQGNSA. V trimming: 4 bases; J trimming: 0 bases; junction bases outside the gene matches: 3. This CDR3 has 15 residues. The CDR3 DNA is TGTGCCAGCAGCTGGGCTAGCGGGGACCAAGAGACCCAGTACTTC. Protein sequence: CASSWASGDQETQYF.

The CDR3 bases are TGTGCCAGCAGTTACACAGGGTTAGCCGGGGAGCTGTTTTTT. Its translation: CASSYTGLAGELFF. This chain connects TRBV6-5 to TRBJ2-2, with D possibly TRBD1 on 6 matching bases. In germline, CDR1 is MNHEY, CDR2 SVGAGI. Trimming left V 2 bases short and J 6 bases short, with 10 bases between. CDR3 length: 14 residues.

The chain recombines TRBV2 with TRBJ1-1, with 7 bases fitting TRBD1. The J segment lost 4 bases and the V segment lost 1 base, leaving 9 bases of the junction unmatched. Germline CDR1 and CDR2: SNHLY and FYNNEI. The CDR3 runs to 16 residues. The CDR3 here is CASSEGPKTGFTEAFF. Written as DNA, the CDR3 is TGTGCCAGCAGTGAAGGGCCTAAGACAGGGTTCACTGAAGCTTTCTTT.

The chain employs TRBV24-1 and TRBJ2-3; 8 bases map to TRBD2. The CDR3 is 15 residues long. The germline V gene has CDR1 KGHDR and CDR2 SFDVKD. V was clipped by 4 bases and J by 1 base; unmatched bases: 3. The CDR3 DNA is TGTGCCACCAGTGAAGCCGGGAGGGGCACAGATACGCAGTATTTT. The encoded protein is CATSEAGRGTDTQYF.

This clone was seen a single time. This chain uses TRBV4-2 with TRBJ2-7; 9 positions match TRBD1. Germline-derived CDR1 and CDR2 are LGHNA and YNFKEQ. The CDR3 spans 17 residues. Trimming took 3 bases from V and 1 from J; bases not matched to a gene: 10. CDR3 nucleotides: TGTGCCAGCAGCCAGGCGGCGGACAGGGGCCTTTCCTACGAGCAGTACTTC. Its protein product is CASSQAADRGLSYEQYF.

This clone has only a few counts. V usage is TRBV21-1 and J usage is TRBJ1-3; the table's D gene call, TRBD1, was not cross checked with the DNA. TRBV21-1 is tagged as a pseudogene. The CDR3 length is 14 residues. The CDR3 DNA sequence: TGTGCCAGCAGCCAACACAGCTCTGGAAACACCATATATTTT. Translated, it gives CASSQHSSGNTIYF.

There are a few counts of this clone. This chain connects TRBV5-1 to TRBJ1-1, with 10 positions matching TRBD1. The CDR3 length is 13 residues. V lost 3 bases to trimming and J lost 8 bases; unmatched junction nucleotides: 4. The germline gives CDR1 SGHRS, CDR2 YFSETQ. The CDR3 DNA is TGCGCCAGCAGCTGGGGACAGGGGATCGAAGCTTTCTTT. Protein product: CASSWGQGIEAFF.

The genes are TRBV7-2 and TRBJ1-2; the D gene is possibly TRBD1 (5 bases). The CDR3 is 15 residues long. Trimming stripped 1 base from V and 6 bases from J, with 15 bases between. CDR1 is SGHTA and CDR2 is FQGNSA in the germline V gene. Written as DNA, the CDR3 is TGTGCCAGCAGCTTAGACCGGTACGGGGGAGATGGCTACACCTTC. Amino acids: CASSLDRYGGDGYTF.

The V and J genes are TRBV7-2 and TRBJ1-2, with D perhaps TRBD1 (5 bases). The CDR3 extends over 14 amino acids. V was trimmed by 1 base and J by 7 bases, leaving 13 bases between them. CDR1 SGHTA and CDR2 FQGNSA come from the germline V gene. CDR3 DNA sequence: TGTGCCAGCAGCTTAGAGACAGTCTATTCTGGCTACACCTTC. Its translation: CASSLETVYSGYTF.

This chain uses TRBV7-6 with TRBJ1-4; D uncertain. Trimming removed 9 bases at V and 0 bases at J, with 17 bases between. This CDR3 is 16 amino acids long. Germline V lookup: CDR1 SGHVS, CDR2 FNYEAQ. The chain's CDR3 is CARWGGWETTNEKLFF. DNA of the CDR3: TGTGCCAGATGGGGTGGGTGGGAGACAACTAATGAAAAACTGTTTTTT.

A word on this clone: At one boundary the junction diverges from the germline segment, which might be a read error. The genes are TRBV23-1 and TRBJ1-1; no clear D. TRBV23-1 is identified as an open reading frame with a role that is uncertain. This CDR3 contains 17 residues. CDR3 region: CASRHTDSRELNTEAFF. CDR3 coding DNA: TGCGCCAGCCGTCACACGGACTCCCGAGAGTTGAACACTGAAGCTTTCTTT.

The V gene is TRBV11-2, the J gene TRBJ2-7; D may be TRBD2 (6 bases). This CDR3 has 12 amino acids. Germline V CDR1 and CDR2: SGHAT, FQNNGV. Trimming took 2 bases from V and 6 from J, leaving 8 bases between them. The CDR3 sequence is CASSLSSGEQYF. CDR3 DNA: TGTGCCAGCAGCTTAAGTAGCGGCGAGCAGTACTTC.

The chain employs TRBV7-8 and TRBJ2-3; 7 nucleotides agree with TRBD1. The V segment lost 1 base and the J segment 4 bases; nucleotides outside the gene matches: 8. CDR1 and CDR2 from the germline V gene are SGHVS and FQNEAQ. CDR3 length equals 16 residues. The CDR3 spells CASSLDRQGGADTQYF. For the CDR3, the DNA is TGTGCCAGCAGCTTAGACCGACAGGGCGGCGCAGATACGCAGTATTTT.

J is TRBJ2-3 and V is TRBV18; 8 positions agree with TRBD2. Germline CDR1 KGHSH, CDR2 LQKENI. J gave up 4 bases and V 6 bases, and 15 bases lay outside the gene matches. This CDR3 comprises 17 residues. CDR3 nucleotide sequence: TGTGCCAGCTCGCTCTACGCCGGAGCGGGAGAGGCAGATACGCAGTATTTT. Amino acids: CASSLYAGAGEADTQYF. Full variable domain (remainder filled in from reference TRBV18 and TRBJ2-3): NAGVMQNPRHLVRRRGQEARLRCSPMKGHSHVYWYRQLPEEGLKFMVYLQKENIIDESGMPKERFSAEFPKEGPSILRIQQVVRGDSAAYFCASSLYAGAGEADTQYFGPGTRLTVL.

The CDR3: CASSALRGEQFF. The DNA of the CDR3 is TGCGCCAGCAGTGCTCTTAGAGGTGAGCAGTTCTTC. V is TRBV10-1 and J is TRBJ2-1; D unclear. Germline CDR1 is WNHNN and CDR2 is SYGVQD (reference sequence). Deletions cut 4 bases from V and 9 bases from J, with 10 bases between. This CDR3 has 12 residues.